This T cell receptor beta chain comes out of a study of CD8 T cells in Susac syndrome. RNA was extracted with the RNeasy kit, and a quantity of 0.5 to 1 ug was reverse transcribed using random hexamers. TCRdb used MiXCR to reprocess the immunoSEQ multiplex PCR reads, holding one entry per CDR3 protein. The sample records about 190,000 distinct CDR3 sequences, approximately 94% being singletons. The V end lost 3 bases, the J end lost 3 bases, and 18 bases lay between the germline ends. This CDR3 comprises 16 residues. Germline assignment: CDR1 SGDLS and CDR2 YYNGEE. This clonotype was obtained from a human donor with Susac syndrome. The genes are TRBV9 and TRBJ1-2, with D possibly TRBD1 on 6 matching bases. Sequenced: CD4+ T cells from PBMCs. The CDR3 region is CASSEDGNRAYYGYTF. CDR3 in DNA: TGTGCCAGCAGCGAAGACGGGAACAGGGCCTACTATGGCTACACCTTC.